This TCR beta chain was found in a study of OX40 agonist ivuxolimab in advanced cancers. For the study at large: The study enrolled dose-escalation patients with hepatocellular carcinoma, melanoma, renal cell or head and neck cancer.

This CDR3 is 13 amino acids long. Looked up from germline, CDR1 is SGHTA and CDR2 is FQGNSA. The V end lost 5 bases, the J end lost 2 bases, and 8 bases lay between the germline ends. About this clone: Its antigen is not identified.

Cycle 7 day 1, cycle 4 day 1, and baseline were the timepoints at which blood was sampled. The study, taken as a whole, reports: Antigen targets of the expanded peripheral T cells went undetermined.

Generated by immunoSEQ multiplex PCR, the TCRdb table keeps only in-frame clones and is missing some. Among 95,000 to 100,000 clones listed, about nine tenths were seen once. The sequence was collected from an adult with an advanced solid tumor such as melanoma, head and neck, liver or kidney cancer. This chain connects TRBV7-2 to TRBJ2-3, with D uncertain. The material sequenced was CD4+ or CD8+ T cells sorted from blood, taken in a trial of the OX40 agonist ivuxolimab. The CDR3 loop is CASSPKATDTQYF. The DNA for the CDR3 is TGTGCCAGCAGCCCAAAAGCCACAGATACGCAGTATTTT. The whole variable domain, remainder taken from reference TRBV7-2 and TRBJ2-3, is GAGVSQSPSNKVTEKGKDVELRCDPISGHTALYWYRQSLGQGLEFLIYFQGNSAPDKSGLPSDRFSAERTGGSVSTLTIQRTQQEDSAVYLCASSPKATDTQYFGPGTRLTVL.